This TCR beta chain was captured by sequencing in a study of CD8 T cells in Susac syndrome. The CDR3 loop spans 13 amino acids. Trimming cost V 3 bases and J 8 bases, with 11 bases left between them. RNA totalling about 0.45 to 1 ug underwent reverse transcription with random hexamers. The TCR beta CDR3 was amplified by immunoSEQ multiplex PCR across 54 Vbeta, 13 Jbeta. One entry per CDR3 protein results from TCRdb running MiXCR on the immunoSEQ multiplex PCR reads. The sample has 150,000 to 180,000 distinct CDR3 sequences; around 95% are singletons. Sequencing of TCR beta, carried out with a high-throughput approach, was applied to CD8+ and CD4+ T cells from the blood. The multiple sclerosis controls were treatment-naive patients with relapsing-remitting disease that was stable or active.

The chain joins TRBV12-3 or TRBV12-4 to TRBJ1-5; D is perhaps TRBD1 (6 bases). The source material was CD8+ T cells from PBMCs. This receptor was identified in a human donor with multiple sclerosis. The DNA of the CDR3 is TGTGCCAGCAGTTTGGCAAGGACAGAGCCCCAGCATTTT. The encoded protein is CASSLARTEPQHF.